These 21 T cell receptor beta chains came from one sample sequenced in a study of T cells after yellow fever vaccination. From the 5' RACE reads, TCRdb called clonotypes with MiXCR, one entry per CDR3 protein. The data contain 620,000 or so distinct CDR3 sequences, over 9% of them singletons. Sequencing was performed on PBMCs, taken on the day of the yellow fever booster vaccination. These receptor sequences come from a man aged 30 to 45 who received the YFV17D yellow fever vaccine.

This rearrangement joins TRBV20-1 to TRBJ1-2, with 8 bases lining up with TRBD1. J was trimmed by 6 bases and V by 7 bases; bases with no gene match: 4. This CDR3 has 11 amino acids. Looked up from germline, CDR1 is DFQATT and CDR2 is SNEGSKA (reference sequence). CDR3 protein: CSVVTGDGYTF. The DNA for the CDR3 is TGCAGTGTCGTGACAGGGGATGGCTACACCTTC.

In this sample, this clonotype turned up a few times. The chain uses TRBV20-1 and TRBJ2-5; weak D call: TRBD2 (5 bases). V lost 5 bases, J lost 4 bases, and 14 bases lay in between. Germline V gene sequence: CDR1 DFQATT, CDR2 SNEGSKA (reference sequence). The CDR3 contains 13 residues. The CDR3 nucleotides read TGCAGTGCTGAACTAGTTTCGCCAGAGACCCAGTACTTC. Its protein is CSAELVSPETQYF.

This clonotype was counted between two and nine times. CDR3 sequence: CAWRATGARANEKLFF. The CDR3 DNA follows: TGTGCCTGGAGGGCAACAGGCGCCCGGGCTAATGAAAAACTGTTTTTT. The chain uses TRBV30 and TRBJ1-4; a possible D gene is TRBD1 (5 bases). The CDR3 sequence is 16 residues long. V was clipped by 3 bases and J by 3 bases, with 17 bases between them. Germline V lookup: CDR1 GTSNPN, CDR2 SVGIG (reference sequence). Full variable domain (missing parts from reference TRBV30 and TRBJ1-4): SQTIHQWPATLVQPVGSPLSLECTVEGTSNPNLYWYRQAAGRGLQLLFYSVGIGQISSEVPQNLSASRPQDRQFILSSKKLLLSDSGFYLCAWRATGARANEKLFFGSGTQLSVL.

This clonotype showed up just a few times. The chain is built from TRBV20-1 and TRBJ2-5, with D possibly being TRBD2 (6 bases). Trimming cost V 3 bases and J 2 bases, with 10 bases left between them. CDR3 length equals 13 residues. Germline V gene lookup returns CDR1 DFQATT and CDR2 SNEGSKA (reference sequence). CDR3 in DNA: TGCAGTGCTAGGCGGGAACCACAAGAGACCCAGTACTTC. Translated: CSARREPQETQYF.

There are a few counts of this clonotype. The gene calls are TRBV14 and TRBJ1-3; D is unresolved. V lost 5 bases, J lost 2 bases, and 13 bases lay in between. The CDR3 runs 15 residues. CDR1 SGHDN and CDR2 FVKESK come from the germline V gene. In nucleotides, the CDR3 is TGTGCCAGCAGCTCGCAAGCCTTACCTGGAAACACCATATATTTT. It specifies CASSSQALPGNTIYF.

Notes on this clonotype: A read error may be the cause here, since a much bigger clone is one base away. V usage is TRBV11-2 and J usage is TRBJ2-7; D not resolved. Trimming took 3 bases from V and 2 from J, leaving 11 bases between them. Germline V lookup: CDR1 SGHAT, CDR2 FQNNGV. This CDR3 has 14 amino acids. CDR3 DNA sequence: TGTGCCAGCAGCTTGGAGAGGCGAACCTACGAGCAGTACTTC. It specifies CASSLERRTYEQYF. The complete variable domain, with remaining parts taken from reference TRBV11-2 and TRBJ2-7, reads EAGVAQSPRYKIIEKRQSVAFWCNPISGHATLYWYQQILGQGPKLLIQFQNNGVVDDSQLPKDRFSAERLKGVDSTLKIQPAKLEDSAVYLCASSLERRTYEQYFGPGTRLTVT.

This clonotype was detected many times. One junction end does not reproduce the germline sequence, and a read error may be involved. The chain joins TRBV18 to TRBJ2-5; the D is unclear. Germline CDR1 and CDR2: KGHSH and LQKENI. The CDR3 runs 12 residues. CDR3 in amino acids: CASSPSQETQYF. As DNA, the CDR3 is TGCGCCAGCAGCCCCTCACAAGAGACCCAGTACTTC.

This clonotype was picked up a small number of times. The gene calls are TRBV20-1 and TRBJ2-7, with D perhaps matching TRBD2 (6 bases). The V end lost 1 base, the J end lost 2 bases, and 12 bases lay between the germline ends. Germline CDR1 and CDR2: DFQATT and SNEGSKA (reference sequence). The CDR3 consists of 14 residues. The CDR3 is CSARGSGRTYEQYF. CDR3 nucleotide sequence: TGCAGTGCTAGAGGTAGCGGACGCACCTACGAGCAGTACTTC.

This clonotype has just a few counts. This chain uses TRBV20-1 with TRBJ1-5; 12 positions match TRBD1. V was pared by 5 bases and J by 7 bases, with 3 bases of the junction left unmatched. The CDR3 is 13 residues long. CDR1 and CDR2 (germline): DFQATT, SNEGSKA (reference sequence). The CDR3 loop is CSAGGTGGQPQHF. The CDR3, as DNA: TGCAGTGCTGGCGGGACAGGGGGCCAGCCCCAGCATTTT.

This clonotype was counted between two and nine times. This chain uses TRBV18 with TRBJ1-3; a possible D gene is TRBD1 (5 bases). Germline V CDR1 and CDR2: KGHSH, LQKENI. This CDR3 has 17 amino acids. The V and J ends lost 2 bases and 0 bases respectively, with 14 bases between them. CDR3 region: CASSPRIQGFSGNTIYF. CDR3 DNA sequence: TGTGCCAGCTCACCAAGAATCCAGGGCTTCTCTGGAAACACCATATATTTT.

This clonotype was seen a few times. The chain joins TRBV5-6 to TRBJ2-1; TRBD2 agrees at 11 bases. J gave up 9 bases and V 9 bases, and 11 bases lay outside the gene matches. Per the germline V gene, CDR1 is SGHDT and CDR2 is YYEEEE. This CDR3 has 14 residues. The chain's CDR3 is CATLTSGRSGEQFF. The CDR3 DNA reads as TGTGCCACCCTAACTAGCGGGAGATCTGGTGAGCAGTTCTTC. Supplemented by reference TRBV5-6 and TRBJ2-1, the full variable domain reads DAGVTQSPTHLIKTRGQQVTLRCSPKSGHDTVSWYQQALGQGPQFIFQYYEEEERQRGNFPDRFSGHQFPNYSSELNVNALLLGDSALYLCATLTSGRSGEQFFGPGTRLTVL.

There are a few counts of this clonotype. This CDR3 is CASSLDEPTYEQYF. CDR3 sequence (DNA): TGTGCCAGCAGCTTGGACGAACCAACCTACGAGCAGTACTTC. The V call is TRBV12-3 or TRBV12-4, the J call TRBJ2-7; D unresolved. The CDR3 spans 14 residues. Deletions cut 6 bases from V and 2 bases from J, with 14 bases between.

This clonotype turned up a few times. The rearrangement uses TRBV4-2 and TRBJ2-5, with 10 bases fitting TRBD2. This CDR3 is built from 16 residues. Germline V gene data show CDR1 as LGHNA and CDR2 as YNFKEQ. The J segment lost 5 bases and the V segment lost 4 bases, leaving 10 bases of the junction unmatched. CDR3 DNA sequence: TGTGCCAGCAGCCCTTCTCTAGCGGGAGCCCTGGAGACCCAGTACTTC. Residues: CASSPSLAGALETQYF.

This clonotype has only a few counts. The V and J genes are TRBV7-2 and TRBJ2-1; possible D gene TRBD1, 6 bases. Between the trimmed V and J ends, which lost 6 bases and 5 bases, there was a span of 17 bases. Looked up from germline, CDR1 is SGHTA and CDR2 is FQGNSA. This CDR3 comprises 15 residues. The CDR3: CASSLMRGNDNEQFF. The CDR3 DNA reads TGTGCCAGCAGTCTGATGAGGGGGAACGACAATGAGCAGTTCTTC. The full variable domain, in which reference TRBV7-2 and TRBJ2-1 provide the parts outside the CDR3, is GAGVSQSPSNKVTEKGKDVELRCDPISGHTALYWYRQSLGQGLEFLIYFQGNSAPDKSGLPSDRFSAERTGGSVSTLTIQRTQQEDSAVYLCASSLMRGNDNEQFFGPGTRLTVL.

Only a few counts were recorded for this clonotype. The J gene is TRBJ2-1, the V gene TRBV7-9, with 7 bases lining up with TRBD2. V lost 4 bases to trimming and J lost 8 bases; unmatched junction nucleotides: 8. The germline gives CDR1 SEHNR, CDR2 FQNEAQ (reference sequence). This CDR3 has 14 amino acids. In DNA, the CDR3 is TGTGCCAGCAGCTCAGCGGGAATCATCGATGAGCAGTTCTTC. It yields the protein CASSSAGIIDEQFF.

The rearrangement uses TRBV19 and TRBJ2-7, with 8 positions matching TRBD2. Germline V gene data show CDR1 as LNHDA and CDR2 as SQIVND (reference sequence). Trimming cost V 4 bases and J 3 bases; bases outside gene matches: 5. This CDR3 has 14 amino acids. The DNA of the CDR3 is TGTGCCAGTAGTACCACCCTAGCGGGCTACGAGCAGTACTTC. This encodes CASSTTLAGYEQYF.

A few counts support this clonotype. The chain employs TRBV6-1 and TRBJ2-1; perhaps D is TRBD1 or TRBD2 (6 bases each). The CDR3 covers 14 residues. CDR1 is MNHNS, CDR2 SASEGT, per germline. V lost 6 bases, J lost 5 bases, and 14 bases lay in between. CDR3 residues: CASSRGGGNNEQFF. CDR3 bases: TGTGCCAGCAGCCGAGGGGGAGGTAACAATGAGCAGTTCTTC.

V and J are TRBV27 and TRBJ1-2; TRBD1 agrees at 11 bases. CDR1 and CDR2 from the germline V gene are MNHEY and SMNVEV (reference sequence). V lost 3 bases to trimming and J lost 7 bases; unmatched junction nucleotides: 4. The CDR3 has 14 amino acids. The CDR3 loop reads CASSLGQGVGGYTF. The CDR3 nucleotides are TGTGCCAGCAGTTTGGGACAGGGGGTCGGTGGCTACACCTTC.

This chain connects TRBV7-3 to TRBJ2-3; 7 positions agree with TRBD1. J lost 2 bases, V lost 5 bases, and 10 bases had no gene match. The length of the CDR3 is 16 residues. Germline assignment: CDR1 SGHTA and CDR2 FQGTGA. In DNA, the CDR3 is TGTGCCAGCAGCCGAACCGGGACAGCAACCACAGATACGCAGTATTTT. This translates into CASSRTGTATTDTQYF.

This clonotype was observed a few times. The CDR3 bases are TGCAGTGCTAGAGTCGACGGATATCCTAGGAACACCGGGGAGCTGTTTTTT. The encoded protein is CSARVDGYPRNTGELFF. The genes are TRBV20-1 and TRBJ2-2; D gene uncertain. The CDR3 sequence is 17 residues long. V was trimmed by 1 base and J by 1 base, leaving 16 bases between them. Germline V CDR1 and CDR2: DFQATT, SNEGSKA (reference sequence).

The gene calls are TRBV4-3 and TRBJ2-2; D possibly matches TRBD1 or TRBD2 (7 bases each). This CDR3 is built from 17 residues. V dropped 0 bases and J dropped 5 bases, with 16 bases sitting between them. CDR1 LGHNA and CDR2 YSLEER come from the germline V gene. Here the CDR3 DNA reads TGCGCCAGCAGCCAAGATGGGGGGCAGGGGGGGACCGGGGAGCTGTTTTTT. This gives the protein CASSQDGGQGGTGELFF.